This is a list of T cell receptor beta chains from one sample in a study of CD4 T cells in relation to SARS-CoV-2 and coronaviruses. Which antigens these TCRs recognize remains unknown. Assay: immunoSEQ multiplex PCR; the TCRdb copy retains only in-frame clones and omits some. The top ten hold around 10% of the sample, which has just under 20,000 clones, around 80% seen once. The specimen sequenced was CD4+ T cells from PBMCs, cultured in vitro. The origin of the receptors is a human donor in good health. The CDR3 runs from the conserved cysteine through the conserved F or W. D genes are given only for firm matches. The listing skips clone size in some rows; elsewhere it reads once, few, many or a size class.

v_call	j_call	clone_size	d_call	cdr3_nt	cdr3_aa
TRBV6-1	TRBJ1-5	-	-	TGTGCCAGCAGTGCCACCTCCGACGCATGGAATCAGCCCCAGCATTTT	CASSATSDAWNQPQHF
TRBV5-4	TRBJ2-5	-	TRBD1	TGTGCCAGCAGCTCGGCGACAGGGGGCCCCTTGGCAGAGACCCAGTACTTC	CASSSATGGPLAETQYF
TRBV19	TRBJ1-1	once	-	TGTGCCAGTAGTTATAAGGACGGGAACACTGAAGCTTTCTTT	CASSYKDGNTEAFF
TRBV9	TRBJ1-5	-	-	TGTGCCAGCAGCGGGGGAGATAGCAATCAGCCCCAGCATTTT	CASSGGDSNQPQHF
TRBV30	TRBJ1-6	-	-	TGTGCCAGTTCAAGGAGCTCCTATAATTCACCCCTCCACTTT	CASSRSSYNSPLHF
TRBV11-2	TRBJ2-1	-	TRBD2	TGTGCCAGCAGCTTAATGCTAGCGGGGAACAATGAGCAGTTCTTC	CASSLMLAGNNEQFF
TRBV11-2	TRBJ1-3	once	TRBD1	TGTGCCAGCAGCTTAGTAGGGGGCGTCTCTGGAAACACCATATATTTT	CASSLVGGVSGNTIYF
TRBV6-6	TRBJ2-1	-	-	TGTGCCAGCAGTTACCCCAGCTCTAGAAATGAGCAGTTCTTC	CASSYPSSRNEQFF
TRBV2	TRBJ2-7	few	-	TGTGCCAGCAGGGCAAGCTCGGTTTCCTACGAGCAGTACTTC	CASRASSVSYEQYF
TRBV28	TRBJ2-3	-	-	TGTGCCAGCAGTTTATCGGGCGGGGAGGTTCCGCAGTATTTT	CASSLSGGEVPQYF
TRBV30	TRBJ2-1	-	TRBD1	TGTGCCTGGAGTCATATCGGACAGGGGTCCTACAATGAGCAGTTCTTC	CAWSHIGQGSYNEQFF
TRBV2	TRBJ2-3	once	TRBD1	TGTGCCAGCAGGCGACAGGGGGGAAGCACAGATACGCAGTATTTT	CASRRQGGSTDTQYF
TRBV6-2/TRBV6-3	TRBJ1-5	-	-	TGTGCCAGCAGTTCGAACAAAGAACAGCCCCAGCATTTT	CASSSNKEQPQHF
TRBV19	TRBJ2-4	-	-	TGTGCCAGTAGTATAGGACTGGGGGCGAGCATTCAAAACATTCAGTACTTC	CASSIGLGASIQNIQYF
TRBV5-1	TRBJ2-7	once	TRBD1	TGCGCCAGCAGCGTGGGGACAGGGGTCTACGAGCAGTACTTC	CASSVGTGVYEQYF
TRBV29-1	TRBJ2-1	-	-	TGCAGCGTTGAAATCGGGGCTAATGAGCAGTTCTTC	CSVEIGANEQFF
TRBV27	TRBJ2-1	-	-	TGTGCCAGCAGTTTGGCTAGCTGGGATGAGCAGTTCTTC	CASSLASWDEQFF
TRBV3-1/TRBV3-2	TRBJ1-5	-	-	TGTGCCAGCAGCCAGGGTTGGGACAATCAGCCCCAGCATTTT	CASSQGWDNQPQHF
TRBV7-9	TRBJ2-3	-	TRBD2	TGTGCCAGCAGGAGAGCGGGGGGGAGGACAGATACGCAGTATTTT	CASRRAGGRTDTQYF
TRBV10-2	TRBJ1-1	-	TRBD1	TGCGCCAGCAGTGGGGGGGACAGGGGGGGCACTGAAGCTTTCTTT	CASSGGDRGGTEAFF
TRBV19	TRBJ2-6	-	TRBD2	TGTGCCAGTAGTATGGGGACTACTGGGGCCAACGTCCTGACTTTC	CASSMGTTGANVLTF
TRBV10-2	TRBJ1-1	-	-	TGCGCCAGCAGCAGACTAATGAACACTGAAGCTTTCTTT	CASSRLMNTEAFF
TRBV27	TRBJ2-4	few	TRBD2	TGTGCCAGCAGTTGGGCGGGAGGACTTCGGGGGGCCAAAAACATTCAGTACTTC	CASSWAGGLRGAKNIQYF
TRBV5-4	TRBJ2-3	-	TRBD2	TGTGCCAGCAAGCTAGCGGGGGGCCTAGATACGCAGTATTTT	CASKLAGGLDTQYF
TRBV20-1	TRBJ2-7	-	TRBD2	TGCAGTGCTAGTTCGGGACTAGCGTCCTACGAGCAGTACTTC	CSASSGLASYEQYF
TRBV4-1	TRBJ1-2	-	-	TGCGCCAGCAGCCGGGAAAGGGTGTTGGGGGGGGGCTATGGCTACACCTTC	CASSRERVLGGGYGYTF
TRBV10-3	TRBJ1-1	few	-	TGTGCCACGGTGGGCACTGAAGCTTTCTTT	CATVGTEAFF
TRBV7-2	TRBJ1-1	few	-	TGTGCCAGCAGCTTAGCACGGAACACTGAAGCTTTCTTT	CASSLARNTEAFF
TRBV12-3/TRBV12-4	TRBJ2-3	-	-	TGTGCCAGCAGTGTTGTAGATACGCAGTATTTT	CASSVVDTQYF
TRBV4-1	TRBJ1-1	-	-	TGCGCCAGCAGCCAATACATATTTCGGGGAGGCACTGAAGCTTTCTTT	CASSQYIFRGGTEAFF
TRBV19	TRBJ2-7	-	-	TGTGCCAGTAGTATACCGGGGGCGCGGAGTTACGAGCAGTACTTC	CASSIPGARSYEQYF
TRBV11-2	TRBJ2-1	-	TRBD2	TGTGCCAGCAGCGGGGTACTAGCGGGGGGCGAGCAGTTCTTC	CASSGVLAGGEQFF
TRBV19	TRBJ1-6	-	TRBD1	TGTGCCAGTAGTTTGCAGGGGGTTAATTCACCCCTCCACTTT	CASSLQGVNSPLHF
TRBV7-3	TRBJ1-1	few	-	TGTGCCAGCAGCCCCACAGGGAACACTGAAGCTTTCTTT	CASSPTGNTEAFF
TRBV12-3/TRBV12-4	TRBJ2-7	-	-	TGTGCCAGCAGTTGGAAGACAGAATACGAGCAGTACTTC	CASSWKTEYEQYF
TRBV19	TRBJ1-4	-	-	TGTGCCAGTAGTAATCTCGGCAGCTTCTATGAGGGTGAAAAACTGTTTTTT	CASSNLGSFYEGEKLFF
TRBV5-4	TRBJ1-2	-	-	TGTGCCAGCACCGGACAGCCCAGGACGTTCTACACCTTC	CASTGQPRTFYTF
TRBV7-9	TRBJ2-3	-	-	TGTGCCAGCAGCAGCGGGCGGACCTATCGCACAGATACGCAGTATTTT	CASSSGRTYRTDTQYF
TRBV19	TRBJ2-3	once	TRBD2	TGTGCCACCTCCACGGGGGGTGGGGGATTCACAGATACGCAGTATTTT	CATSTGGGGFTDTQYF
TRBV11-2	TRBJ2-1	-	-	TGTGCCAGCAGGACAGGCTACAATGAGCAGTTCTTC	CASRTGYNEQFF
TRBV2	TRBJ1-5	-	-	TGTGCCAGCAGGGGGGGGGCAGGGCACAATCAGCCCCAGCATTTT	CASRGGAGHNQPQHF
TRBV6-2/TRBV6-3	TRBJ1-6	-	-	TGTGCCAGCAGTCACAGGGACTCACCCCTCCACTTT	CASSHRDSPLHF
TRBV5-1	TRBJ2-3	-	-	TGCGCCAGCAGCTTGGAGCTAGCGGAAGGGGGGGATACGCAGTATTTT	CASSLELAEGGDTQYF
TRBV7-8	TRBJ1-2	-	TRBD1	TGTGCCAGCAGCTTAGCGGGGACAGGATTTTCCAGCCCCTATGGCTACACCTTC	CASSLAGTGFSSPYGYTF
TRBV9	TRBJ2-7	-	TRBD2	TGTGCCAGCAGCGTCACTAGCGGGAACCACGAGCAGTACTTC	CASSVTSGNHEQYF